One sample yielded the 20 T cell receptor beta chains listed below, sequenced in a study of shared clonotypes between healthy human individuals. Sequencing was performed with immunoSEQ multiplex PCR; in TCRdb, only in-frame clones are kept and a portion is missing. The sample has 90,000 to 100,000 clones, roughly 45% seen once. Input material: PBMCs. The receptors stem from a woman aged 40 to 49 in good health. Some clones in this sample may be carry-over from other donors' samples.

This clone came up a few times. The CDR3 sequence is CSGGNQETQYF. CDR3 coding DNA: TGCAGCGGGGGGAACCAAGAGACCCAGTACTTC. The gene calls are TRBV29-1 and TRBJ2-5; D is tentatively TRBD1 or TRBD2 (5 bases each). Germline lookup yields CDR1 SQVTM and CDR2 ANQGSEA. CDR3 length equals 11 residues. With 7 bases removed from V and 0 bases from J, the gap between germline ends came to 6 bases.

To note about this clone: The junction does not match germline at one end; this may be a read error. CDR3 nucleotide sequence: TGTGCTAGTGGTAAACAGGGGATGAGCTCCTGCAATGAGCAGTTCTTC. This encodes CASGKQGMSSCNEQFF. The rearrangement uses TRBV12-5 and TRBJ2-1, with 7 bases that match TRBD1. Germline CDR1 is LGHNT and CDR2 is FRNRAP. The CDR3 runs 16 residues.

The V gene is TRBV29-1, the J gene TRBJ1-1, with 7 bases identical to TRBD1. Trimming cost V 4 bases and J 4 bases; bases outside gene matches: 6. The germline gives CDR1 SQVTM, CDR2 ANQGSEA. The CDR3 spans 13 residues. The chain's CDR3 is CSVGEGAFTEAFF. Written as DNA, the CDR3 is TGCAGCGTTGGGGAGGGGGCGTTCACTGAAGCTTTCTTT.

This clone was counted a few times. The sample contains more than one DNA sequence encoding this CDR3. The chain combines TRBV7-3 with TRBJ2-5; D perhaps matches TRBD2 (5 bases). V was pared by 5 bases and J by 5 bases, with 12 bases between. This CDR3 region has 13 residues. The germline V gene encodes CDR1 SGHTA and CDR2 FQGTGA. Here the CDR3 DNA reads TGTGCCAGCAGCCCGGGGTTCGGGGAGACCCAGTACTTC. Translation gives CASSPGFGETQYF.

This clone was seen ten or more times. The chain combines TRBV6-6 with TRBJ1-4, with 9 positions matching TRBD1. Looked up from germline, CDR1 is MNHNY and CDR2 is SVGAGI (reference sequence). This CDR3 has 14 residues. Trimming took 2 bases from V and 7 from J; bases not matched to a gene: 2. The CDR3 sequence is CASSYGTGLEKLFF. The CDR3 DNA sequence: TGTGCCAGCAGTTACGGGACAGGGCTTGAAAAACTGTTTTTT.

This clone came up a few times. The rearrangement joins TRBV30 to TRBJ1-1; the D gene is possibly TRBD1 (5 bases). The germline CDR1 and CDR2 sequences are GTSNPN and SVGIG (reference sequence). The length of the CDR3 is 11 residues. V lost 5 bases, J lost 7 bases, and 11 bases lay in between. CDR3 bases: TGTGCCTGGGTGGGACCGATTGAAGCTTTCTTT. Its protein product is CAWVGPIEAFF. The entire variable domain, with the rest obtained from reference TRBV30 and TRBJ1-1, is as follows: SQTIHQWPATLVQPVGSPLSLECTVEGTSNPNLYWYRQAAGRGLQLLFYSVGIGQISSEVPQNLSASRPQDRQFILSSKKLLLSDSGFYLCAWVGPIEAFFGQGTRLTVV.

This clone came up a few times. The chain joins TRBV9 to TRBJ2-1; D unresolved. The CDR3 length is 14 residues. Trimming removed 1 base at V and 4 bases at J, with 9 bases between. CDR1 SGDLS and CDR2 YYNGEE come from the germline V gene. CDR3 DNA sequence: TGTGCCAGCAGCGTATCCTGGGGTTACAATGAGCAGTTCTTC. It is translated as CASSVSWGYNEQFF.

The V call is TRBV27, the J call TRBJ2-7; D is uncertain. The CDR3 length is 14 residues. Trimming stripped 2 bases from V and 0 bases from J, with 8 bases between. Germline V lookup: CDR1 MNHEY, CDR2 SMNVEV (reference sequence). DNA of the CDR3: TGTGCCAGCAGTTTAGGAAGAAGCTCCTACGAGCAGTACTTC. It encodes CASSLGRSSYEQYF.

CDR3 loop: CASSVGTGQGEQYF. DNA for the CDR3: TGTGCCAGCAGCGTGGGGACAGGACAGGGGGAGCAGTACTTC. The rearrangement uses TRBV5-6 and TRBJ2-7; 9 bases align to TRBD1. CDR1 and CDR2 (germline): SGHDT, YYEEEE. The J segment lost 7 bases and the V segment lost 4 bases, leaving 9 bases of the junction unmatched. This CDR3 has 14 amino acids.

The V gene is TRBV14, the J gene TRBJ2-3, with 10 bases fitting TRBD1. CDR3 length: 15 amino acids. The V gene end was trimmed by 4 bases and the J gene end by 4 bases; junction bases not matched to a gene: 5. Germline V gene sequence: CDR1 SGHDN, CDR2 FVKESK. Here the CDR3 reads CASSPTGTGADTQYF. The CDR3 DNA follows: TGTGCCAGCAGCCCTACCGGGACAGGGGCAGATACGCAGTATTTT.

This clone occurred many times. J is TRBJ1-5 and V is TRBV11-3; D unclear. V shed 5 bases and J shed 0 bases, with 5 bases lying between them. Germline CDR1 SGHNT, CDR2 YENEEA. The CDR3 has 13 residues. The CDR3 DNA follows: TGTGCCAGCAGCAGATTTAGCAATCAGCCCCAGCATTTT. As protein: CASSRFSNQPQHF.

This chain connects TRBV28 to TRBJ1-3, with D tentatively TRBD1 (5 bases). Germline V gives CDR1 MDHEN, CDR2 SYDVKM. The CDR3 is 14 residues long. V lost 6 bases and J lost 4, with 13 bases in between. Here the CDR3 DNA reads TGTGCCAGCAGCCCCGGGGGGGTCGGAAACACCATATATTTT. This codes for CASSPGGVGNTIYF.

This chain uses TRBV6-4 with TRBJ2-1; 9 bases match TRBD2. Germline lookup yields CDR1 MRHNA and CDR2 SNTAGT. V lost 0 bases, J lost 3 bases, and 0 bases stayed unmatched. The CDR3 loop spans 15 amino acids. Here the CDR3 DNA reads TGTGCCAGCAGTGACTCAGCGGGAGGCTACAATGAGCAGTTCTTC. Translating it yields CASSDSAGGYNEQFF.

The genes are TRBV6-1 and TRBJ2-1; D not certain. V lost 0 bases and J lost 5, with 14 bases in between. The CDR3 sequence is 16 residues long. The germline V gene has CDR1 MNHNS and CDR2 SASEGT. In DNA, the CDR3 is TGTGCCAGCAGTGAAGCGGAAGGGTCTGGAGACAATGAGCAGTTCTTC. Its translation: CASSEAEGSGDNEQFF.

This chain uses TRBV19 with TRBJ2-3; D gene uncertain. The J call may not be correct, given that the DNA end is closer to TRBJ1-5. The CDR3 is 14 residues long. Germline V gives CDR1 LNHDA, CDR2 SQIVND (reference sequence). This CDR3 is CASGLAGYTDTQHF. The DNA for the CDR3 is TGTGCCAGTGGCCTAGCGGGGTACACAGATACGCAGCATTTT.

In this sample, this clone turned up many times. This chain connects TRBV5-1 to TRBJ2-7, with 8 bases matching TRBD1. This CDR3 has 15 residues. Germline V CDR1 and CDR2: SGHRS, YFSETQ. The J segment lost 0 bases and the V segment lost 0 bases, leaving 2 bases of the junction unmatched. The CDR3 nucleotides read TGCGCCAGCAGCTTGGTCCAGGGGGCCTCCTACGAGCAGTACTTC. Its protein is CASSLVQGASYEQYF.

Details on this clone: Given a far larger clone just one base away, this is likely a sequencing read error. The V and J genes are TRBV9 and TRBJ1-3; 7 bases are shared with TRBD1. CDR3 length equals 15 residues. Germline-derived CDR1 and CDR2 are SGDLS and YYNGEE. CDR3 bases: TGTGCCAGCAGCCCTGAGGGGGCGCGAGGAAACACCATACATTTT. Its translation: CASSPEGARGNTIHF.

This clone was counted at least ten times. The genes are TRBV27 and TRBJ1-1; D not resolved. The CDR3 covers 13 residues. Germline V gene lookup returns CDR1 MNHEY and CDR2 SMNVEV (reference sequence). The V end was cut by 3 bases, the J end by 8 bases, with 13 bases between. The DNA of the CDR3 is TGTGCCAGCAGTTTTTATGGGTTGCACGAAGCTTTCTTT. Translated: CASSFYGLHEAFF.

This chain uses TRBV29-1 with TRBJ2-1; D gene uncertain. This CDR3 is built from 13 residues. Trimming cost V 5 bases and J 6 bases, with 14 bases left between them. CDR1 is SQVTM, CDR2 ANQGSEA, per germline. The CDR3 spells CSVPHPPVNEQFF. The DNA for the CDR3 is TGCAGCGTTCCCCACCCCCCGGTCAATGAGCAGTTCTTC.

This chain links TRBV9 with TRBJ2-1, with D uncertain. V was cut by 4 bases and J by 0 bases, with 11 bases left in between. The CDR3 has 15 residues. Germline V gene lookup returns CDR1 SGDLS and CDR2 YYNGEE. The CDR3: CASSRDQSSYNEQFF. CDR3 nucleotides: TGTGCCAGCAGCAGAGACCAAAGCTCCTACAATGAGCAGTTCTTC.